A selection of T cell receptor beta chains follows, all from one sample in a study of cytomegalovirus exposure and HLA in healthy donors. Libraries were prepared by immunoSEQ multiplex PCR; TCRdb keeps only in-frame clonotypes and omits some of them. The sample holds more than 150,000 clones, roughly 79% seen once. Sequenced: PBMCs. The receptor set was obtained from a man aged 35 to 55 in good health and CMV-seronegative. The CDR3 runs from the conserved cysteine through the conserved F or W. The D gene is left open where the match is weak. Size tells how often a clone was seen (once, few, many) or the class of an expanded clone, and some rows leave it out.

j_gene: TRBJ2-7; d_gene: NA; abundance: NA; v_gene: TRBV7-3; CDR3nt: TGTGCCAGCAGCATCATGGCCGGGGAGCAGTACTTC; CDR3aa: CASSIMAGEQYF
j_gene: TRBJ1-2; d_gene: TRBD1; abundance: NA; v_gene: TRBV5-1; CDR3nt: TGCGCCAGCAGCCTGGGGGGGACAGTATTAAACTATGGCTACACCTTC; CDR3aa: CASSLGGTVLNYGYTF
j_gene: TRBJ2-2; d_gene: NA; abundance: few; v_gene: TRBV11-2; CDR3nt: TGTGCCAGCAGCTTAACGGTACAGGTTCACGGGGAGCTGTTTTTT; CDR3aa: CASSLTVQVHGELFF
j_gene: TRBJ2-3; d_gene: TRBD2; abundance: NA; v_gene: TRBV18; CDR3nt: TGTGCCAGCTCACCGTGGAGCGGGACCACTAGCACAGATACGCAGTATTTT; CDR3aa: CASSPWSGTTSTDTQYF
j_gene: TRBJ2-6; d_gene: NA; abundance: once; v_gene: TRBV6-1; CDR3nt: TGTGCTGGGGCCAACGGCCTGACTTTC; CDR3aa: CAGANGLTF
j_gene: TRBJ2-6; d_gene: TRBD2; abundance: NA; v_gene: TRBV27; CDR3nt: TGTGCCAGCAGGGCACTAGCGGGAGTGTCTGGGGCCAACGTCCTGACTTTC; CDR3aa: CASRALAGVSGANVLTF
j_gene: TRBJ2-4; d_gene: NA; abundance: NA; v_gene: TRBV4-1; CDR3nt: TGCGCCAGCAGCCAACCGCAAAACAGTCAGTACTTC; CDR3aa: CASSQPQNSQYF
j_gene: TRBJ2-6; d_gene: NA; abundance: NA; v_gene: TRBV6-5; CDR3nt: TGTGCCAGCAGTTCTTCAGGGGCTGGGGCCAACGGCCTGACTTTC; CDR3aa: CASSSSGAGANGLTF
j_gene: TRBJ1-1; d_gene: NA; abundance: NA; v_gene: TRBV5-1; CDR3nt: TGCGCCAGCAGCCCCTCAGGGGCCCTACTCGGGGAAGCTTTCTTT; CDR3aa: CASSPSGALLGEAFF
j_gene: TRBJ2-3; d_gene: NA; abundance: NA; v_gene: TRBV28; CDR3nt: TGTGCCAGCGGCTGGGGCGGAACAGATACGCAGTATTTT; CDR3aa: CASGWGGTDTQYF
j_gene: TRBJ1-2; d_gene: TRBD1; abundance: NA; v_gene: TRBV30; CDR3nt: TGTGCCTGGAGGGGGGACAGGCGCTATGGCTACACCTTC; CDR3aa: CAWRGDRRYGYTF
j_gene: TRBJ2-1; d_gene: NA; abundance: NA; v_gene: TRBV5-4; CDR3nt: TGTGCCAGCAGCTTGGATGCGCCCTCCTACAATGAGCAGTTCTTC; CDR3aa: CASSLDAPSYNEQFF
j_gene: TRBJ2-7; d_gene: NA; abundance: NA; v_gene: TRBV28; CDR3nt: TGTGCCAGCACCTCGGGGGGCTCGGAGGGGCTCGAGCAGTACTTC; CDR3aa: CASTSGGSEGLEQYF
j_gene: TRBJ2-5; d_gene: TRBD1; abundance: NA; v_gene: TRBV7-8; CDR3nt: TGTGCCAGCAGCCCGGGACAGGGTATTAGGGAGACCCAGTACTTC; CDR3aa: CASSPGQGIRETQYF
j_gene: TRBJ2-1; d_gene: NA; abundance: NA; v_gene: TRBV29-1; CDR3nt: TGCAGCGTTGCGAGTAGGGGGAGTATTCCCTACAATGAGCAGTTCTTC; CDR3aa: CSVASRGSIPYNEQFF
j_gene: TRBJ1-2; d_gene: NA; abundance: NA; v_gene: TRBV5-5; CDR3nt: TGTGCCAGCAGCTTGGGACTTAGCGGGATTAGGAACTATGGCTACACCTTC; CDR3aa: CASSLGLSGIRNYGYTF
j_gene: TRBJ2-1; d_gene: TRBD2; abundance: NA; v_gene: TRBV7-9; CDR3nt: TGTGCCAGCAGCCCCCGGGGGAGGGATGAGCAGTTCTTC; CDR3aa: CASSPRGRDEQFF
j_gene: TRBJ2-6; d_gene: NA; abundance: NA; v_gene: TRBV18; CDR3nt: TGTGCCAGCTTGCGGGGATCTGGGGCCAACGTCCTGACTTTC; CDR3aa: CASLRGSGANVLTF
j_gene: TRBJ2-5; d_gene: TRBD1; abundance: NA; v_gene: TRBV5-5; CDR3nt: TGTGCCAGCAGCGTAACAGGGGATCAAGAGACCCAGTACTTC; CDR3aa: CASSVTGDQETQYF
j_gene: TRBJ2-1; d_gene: TRBD2; abundance: NA; v_gene: TRBV5-5; CDR3nt: TGTGCCAGCAGCTTACTAGCGGGGGCCTACAATGAGCAGTTCTTC; CDR3aa: CASSLLAGAYNEQFF
j_gene: TRBJ2-5; d_gene: NA; abundance: few; v_gene: TRBV10-2; CDR3nt: TGCGCCAGCACCGACATCCTAGCGACCCAAGAGACCCAGTACTTC; CDR3aa: CASTDILATQETQYF
j_gene: TRBJ2-1; d_gene: NA; abundance: NA; v_gene: TRBV7-3; CDR3nt: TGTGCCAGCAGCTTAAACCCCAGCGCCAATGAGCAGTTCTTC; CDR3aa: CASSLNPSANEQFF
j_gene: TRBJ2-1; d_gene: TRBD1; abundance: NA; v_gene: TRBV9; CDR3nt: TGTGCCAGCAGCCCCTCGACAGGGTATGAGCAGTTCTTC; CDR3aa: CASSPSTGYEQFF
j_gene: TRBJ1-2; d_gene: TRBD1; abundance: few; v_gene: TRBV7-9; CDR3nt: TGTTCCAGCAGCTCGACCGGACAGGGGGACTATGGCTACACCTTC; CDR3aa: CSSSSTGQGDYGYTF
j_gene: TRBJ2-3; d_gene: NA; abundance: NA; v_gene: TRBV15; CDR3nt: TGTGCCACCAGCAGAGGAATAGCGGCTAGCACAGATACGCAGTATTTT; CDR3aa: CATSRGIAASTDTQYF
j_gene: TRBJ2-1; d_gene: TRBD2; abundance: few; v_gene: TRBV16; CDR3nt: TGTGCCAGCAGCCAGAACGGGAGGAATGAGCAGTTCTTC; CDR3aa: CASSQNGRNEQFF
j_gene: TRBJ2-7; d_gene: TRBD1; abundance: NA; v_gene: TRBV28; CDR3nt: TGTGCCAGCAGTCACGGACAGGGGGCCTACGAGCAGTACTTC; CDR3aa: CASSHGQGAYEQYF
j_gene: TRBJ1-1; d_gene: NA; abundance: NA; v_gene: TRBV5-5; CDR3nt: TGTGCCAGCAGCGTAGGACTCACTGAAGCTTTCTTT; CDR3aa: CASSVGLTEAFF
j_gene: TRBJ2-7; d_gene: TRBD1; abundance: few; v_gene: TRBV27; CDR3nt: TGTGCCAGCGGATATGGGACAGGGGTCTACGAGCAGTACTTC; CDR3aa: CASGYGTGVYEQYF
j_gene: TRBJ2-1; d_gene: NA; abundance: NA; v_gene: TRBV30; CDR3nt: TGTGCCTGGAGTGTTCAAGCGGCGGGGATTGAGCAGTTCTTC; CDR3aa: CAWSVQAAGIEQFF
j_gene: TRBJ2-1; d_gene: NA; abundance: NA; v_gene: TRBV5-1; CDR3nt: TGCGCCAGCGCTCGACTCGAGGGAGTAGGTGAGCAGTTCTTC; CDR3aa: CASARLEGVGEQFF
j_gene: TRBJ1-2; d_gene: NA; abundance: NA; v_gene: TRBV5-4; CDR3nt: TGTGCCAGCAGGTCTGACAGTCGCAGCTATGGCTACACCTTC; CDR3aa: CASRSDSRSYGYTF
j_gene: TRBJ2-2; d_gene: NA; abundance: NA; v_gene: TRBV28; CDR3nt: TGTGCCAGCAGTTTCTCAAGCGGCAACACCGGGGAGCTGTTTTTT; CDR3aa: CASSFSSGNTGELFF
j_gene: TRBJ1-2; d_gene: NA; abundance: NA; v_gene: TRBV5-1; CDR3nt: TGCGCCAGCAGCGAGCCGGCGGGCGGCTACACCTTC; CDR3aa: CASSEPAGGYTF
j_gene: TRBJ2-5; d_gene: NA; abundance: NA; v_gene: TRBV5-6; CDR3nt: TGTGCCAGCAGCGCCCTCGCAGGGCAAGAGACCCAGTACTTC; CDR3aa: CASSALAGQETQYF
j_gene: TRBJ1-5; d_gene: NA; abundance: few; v_gene: TRBV5-8; CDR3nt: TGTGCCAGCAGCTACAGGGTTCGAAACAATCAGCCCCAGCATTTT; CDR3aa: CASSYRVRNNQPQHF
j_gene: TRBJ2-7; d_gene: NA; abundance: NA; v_gene: TRBV28; CDR3nt: TGTGCCAGCAGCAGCAGGGCGGTCACGTTCTACGAGCAGTACTTC; CDR3aa: CASSSRAVTFYEQYF
j_gene: TRBJ1-6; d_gene: TRBD1; abundance: few; v_gene: TRBV6-6; CDR3nt: TGTGCCAGCAGGGAGACAGGGGGCAATTCACCCCTCCACTTT; CDR3aa: CASRETGGNSPLHF
j_gene: TRBJ1-2; d_gene: NA; abundance: NA; v_gene: TRBV21-1; CDR3nt: TGTGCCAGCAGCAAAGAAGGACGGGGCTATGGCTACACCTTC; CDR3aa: CASSKEGRGYGYTF
j_gene: TRBJ2-1; d_gene: NA; abundance: NA; v_gene: TRBV7-9; CDR3nt: TGTGCCAGCAGCTCGACAGAATACAACGAGCAGTTCTTC; CDR3aa: CASSSTEYNEQFF
j_gene: TRBJ1-1; d_gene: NA; abundance: few; v_gene: TRBV9; CDR3nt: TGTGCCAGCAGCTCCCACACGTACACTGAAGCTTTCTTT; CDR3aa: CASSSHTYTEAFF
j_gene: TRBJ1-4; d_gene: NA; abundance: NA; v_gene: TRBV19; CDR3nt: TGTGCCAGTAGTCCGTTTAAGGACAGTAATGAAAAACTGTTTTTT; CDR3aa: CASSPFKDSNEKLFF
j_gene: TRBJ2-3; d_gene: NA; abundance: NA; v_gene: TRBV19; CDR3nt: TGTGCCAGTAGTATAAGTAGCGTGGCCACAGATACGCAGTATTTT; CDR3aa: CASSISSVATDTQYF
j_gene: TRBJ2-1; d_gene: NA; abundance: few; v_gene: TRBV11-2; CDR3nt: TGTGCCAGCAGCTTAGACGGTAAATTTATGTCCTACAATGAGCAGTTCTTC; CDR3aa: CASSLDGKFMSYNEQFF
j_gene: TRBJ2-1; d_gene: TRBD2; abundance: NA; v_gene: TRBV19; CDR3nt: TGTGCCAGTAGTATGGGGGGAGGGATCTACAATGAGCAGTTCTTC; CDR3aa: CASSMGGGIYNEQFF
j_gene: TRBJ1-3; d_gene: NA; abundance: few; v_gene: TRBV28; CDR3nt: TGTGCCAGCAGTTTACCAGGGGAGAACACCATATATTTT; CDR3aa: CASSLPGENTIYF
j_gene: TRBJ2-7; d_gene: NA; abundance: NA; v_gene: TRBV7-9; CDR3nt: TGTGCCAGCAGCCCCCCCGCCGCGTACGAGCAGTACTTC; CDR3aa: CASSPPAAYEQYF
j_gene: TRBJ2-1; d_gene: NA; abundance: few; v_gene: TRBV2; CDR3nt: TGTGCCAGCAGTGGCGGCCTAATGATGCCCAGTGAGCAGTTCTTC; CDR3aa: CASSGGLMMPSEQFF
j_gene: TRBJ2-7; d_gene: NA; abundance: NA; v_gene: TRBV7-8; CDR3nt: TGTGCCAGCAGCTTAAACAGGGGAGGAGATGAGCAGTACTTC; CDR3aa: CASSLNRGGDEQYF
j_gene: TRBJ2-5; d_gene: NA; abundance: NA; v_gene: TRBV28; CDR3nt: TGTGCCAGCAGTTTATTGACTCAGTACCAAGAGACCCAGTACTTC; CDR3aa: CASSLLTQYQETQYF
j_gene: TRBJ2-6; d_gene: TRBD2; abundance: NA; v_gene: TRBV10-3; CDR3nt: TGTGCCATCAGTGACCGATCCGGGACTAGCGGGAGACTGGGGGCCAACGGCCTGACTTTC; CDR3aa: CAISDRSGTSGRLGANGLTF